Reported below is one T cell receptor beta chain. The antigen remains undetermined. RNA transcripts were the template for amplifying TCR beta CDR3 regions. First-round RT-PCR with HTBI primers amplified the TCR CDR3 region. Each CDR3 protein is one row after TCRdb ran MiXCR on the multiplex PCR reads. The data show more than 500,000 distinct CDR3 sequences, 35% to 55% seen once. There are 14 residues in the CDR3. V lost 4 bases and J 5 bases, leaving 13 bases between the germline ends. Germline CDR1 reads KGHDR; CDR2 reads SFDVKD. The data stem from a study of T cells in Graves' hyperthyroidism and ophthalmopathy. General study points: Ophthalmopathy and stable hyperthyroidism were told apart by a 13 V-J model. The blood repertoire included most of the expanded thyroid clonotypes above 0.001.

J is TRBJ2-5 and V is TRBV24-1; no clear D gene. The sequence was collected from an adult woman with Graves' disease, either hyperthyroidism or ophthalmopathy (not recorded which). Sequencing input: peripheral blood or thyroid tissue (not recorded which). The CDR3: CATSDPGDRETQYF. The DNA of the CDR3 is TGTGCCACCAGTGACCCCGGCGATCGGGAGACCCAGTACTTC.